These 8 T cell receptor beta chains originate from one sample sequenced in a study of memory CD4+ T cells and cytomegalovirus serostatus. Single viable CD3+CD4+CD8-CD45RO+ cells were sorted as the memory CD4+ T cells. Profiled with immunoSEQ multiplex PCR; TCRdb holds only in-frame clones, not every one. The sample has 45,000 to 60,000 clones, roughly 80% seen once. Sequencing used memory CD4+ T cells from blood. These receptors were obtained from an adult in good health and CMV-seropositive.

This chain uses TRBV6-6 with TRBJ1-2, with D perhaps TRBD1 (6 bases). The length of the CDR3 is 15 residues. Germline lookup yields CDR1 MNHNY and CDR2 SVGAGI (reference sequence). V shed 4 bases and J shed 5 bases, with 17 bases lying between them. The CDR3 coding sequence is TGTGCCAGCAGTTTACTCGGGGGGGCGGGTTATGGCTACACCTTC. This encodes CASSLLGGAGYGYTF.

This clone turned up a few times. V usage is TRBV10-3 and J usage is TRBJ2-1; the D is unclear. The germline V and J ends were trimmed by 4 bases and 5 bases, with 9 bases remaining between them. Germline V gene data show CDR1 as ENHRY and CDR2 as SYGVKD. The CDR3 is made up of 13 amino acids. CDR3 amino acids: CAISGLKDNEQFF. CDR3 in DNA: TGTGCCATCAGTGGGCTAAAAGACAATGAGCAGTTCTTC.

The chain employs TRBV5-1 and TRBJ2-3; possibly TRBD2 for D (6 bases). The germline gives CDR1 SGHRS, CDR2 YFSETQ. V was cut by 3 bases and J by 2 bases, with 13 bases left in between. This CDR3 contains 15 residues. CDR3: CASSSASGLTDTQYF. The CDR3 DNA reads TGCGCCAGCAGCTCAGCAAGCGGGCTCACAGATACGCAGTATTTT. Full variable domain (outside the CDR3, taken from reference TRBV5-1 and TRBJ2-3): KAGVTQTPRYLIKTRGQQVTLSCSPISGHRSVSWYQQTPGQGLQFLFEYFSETQRNKGNFPGRFSGRQFSNSRSEMNVSTLELGDSALYLCASSSASGLTDTQYFGPGTRLTVL.

The chain employs TRBV6-5 and TRBJ1-5; TRBD1 aligns across 8 bases. The trim removed 8 bases at V and 2 bases at J, leaving 8 bases unmatched. This CDR3 spans 15 amino acids. Per germline, CDR1 MNHEY and CDR2 SVGAGI. In DNA, the CDR3 is TGTGCCAGCTATCCCCCGGACAGGGGCAATCAGCCCCAGCATTTT. Translating it yields CASYPPDRGNQPQHF.

The chain employs TRBV4-2 and TRBJ2-2; D gene unclear. Germline V gene data show CDR1 as LGHNA and CDR2 as YNFKEQ. Trimming removed 4 bases from V and 1 base from J, with 7 bases in between. The length of the CDR3 is 14 residues. The CDR3 DNA reads TGTGCCAGCAGCCCTAGACTGAACACCGGGGAGCTGTTTTTT. It codes for CASSPRLNTGELFF.

The rearrangement joins TRBV6-5 to TRBJ2-5; perhaps TRBD2 as D (6 bases). V lost 11 bases, J lost 1 base, and 14 bases lay in between. This CDR3 has 13 residues. Looked up from germline, CDR1 is MNHEY and CDR2 is SVGAGI. The CDR3 spells CAAGRGLQETQYF. The CDR3 DNA sequence: TGTGCCGCGGGGCGGGGCCTCCAAGAGACCCAGTACTTC.

This clone occurred a few times. The J gene is TRBJ1-1, the V gene TRBV10-3; TRBD1 might be the D (5 bases). CDR1 ENHRY and CDR2 SYGVKD come from the germline V gene. The CDR3 is 15 amino acids. V lost 2 bases and J lost 4, with 14 bases in between. The CDR3 coding sequence is TGTGCCATCAGTGAGGGCCAGGGAGGATTCACTGAAGCTTTCTTT. This encodes CAISEGQGGFTEAFF.

The chain employs TRBV7-2 and TRBJ1-1, with TRBD1 matching 8 bases. CDR1 and CDR2 from the germline V gene are SGHTA and FQGNSA. V shed 5 bases and J 4 bases; nucleotides not matched to a gene: 6. The length of the CDR3 is 14 residues. CDR3: CASSPGTGLTEAFF. For the CDR3, the DNA is TGTGCCAGCAGCCCTGGGACAGGTCTCACTGAAGCTTTCTTT.